The 5 T cell receptor beta chains below all came from one sample that was sequenced in a study of blood T cell repertoires in COVID-19. The protocol was immunoSEQ multiplex PCR, while the TCRdb copy is restricted to in-frame clones and leaves out a portion. This sample has under 200,000 clones, with around four fifths found just once. Specimen: peripheral blood. Receptors were obtained from a man between 65 and 80 years old with active or convalescent COVID-19.

This clone came up a few times. The chain has TRBV11-1 and TRBJ2-3; the D is unclear. Germline assignment: CDR1 SGHAT and CDR2 FQDESV (reference sequence). This CDR3 has 14 residues. Between the trimmed V and J ends, which lost 1 base and 5 bases, there was a span of 10 bases. CDR3 amino acids: CASSLVGARDTQYF. CDR3 coding DNA: TGTGCCAGCAGCTTAGTCGGAGCTAGAGATACGCAGTATTTT.

This clone was detected once. The genes are TRBV27 and TRBJ2-3, with a tentative D call TRBD2 (5 bases). There are 14 residues in the CDR3. Germline V CDR1 and CDR2: MNHEY, SMNVEV (reference sequence). V shed 2 bases and J shed 4 bases, with 10 bases lying between them. CDR3 nucleotides: TGTGCCAGCAGTTTAGAGGGCAAGTCAGATACGCAGTATTTT. It specifies CASSLEGKSDTQYF.

The chain combines TRBV5-1 with TRBJ2-7, with 10 nucleotides matching TRBD2. J lost 4 bases, V lost 9 bases, and 7 bases had no gene match. CDR1 SGHRS and CDR2 YFSETQ come from the germline V gene. The CDR3 consists of 13 residues. The CDR3 loop is CATSPSGGYEQYF. Written as DNA, the CDR3 is TGCGCCACATCTCCTAGCGGGGGTTACGAGCAGTACTTC.

The J gene is TRBJ2-5, the V gene TRBV4-3; 11 bases are shared with TRBD1. The CDR3 consists of 15 residues. The germline V gene encodes CDR1 LGHNA and CDR2 YSLEER. With V trimmed by 1 base and J by 4 bases, 2 bases remained unmatched. The CDR3 DNA reads TGCGCCAGCAGCCAAGGTGGGACAGGGGGAGAGACCCAGTACTTC. It codes for CASSQGGTGGETQYF.

The gene calls are TRBV29-1 and TRBJ1-2; TRBD1 might be the D (6 bases). In germline, CDR1 is SQVTM, CDR2 ANQGSEA. V shed 7 bases and J shed 0 bases, with 12 bases lying between them. This CDR3 spans 13 amino acids. The CDR3 reads CSAWTETNYGYTF. DNA for the CDR3: TGCAGCGCCTGGACAGAGACTAACTATGGCTACACCTTC.